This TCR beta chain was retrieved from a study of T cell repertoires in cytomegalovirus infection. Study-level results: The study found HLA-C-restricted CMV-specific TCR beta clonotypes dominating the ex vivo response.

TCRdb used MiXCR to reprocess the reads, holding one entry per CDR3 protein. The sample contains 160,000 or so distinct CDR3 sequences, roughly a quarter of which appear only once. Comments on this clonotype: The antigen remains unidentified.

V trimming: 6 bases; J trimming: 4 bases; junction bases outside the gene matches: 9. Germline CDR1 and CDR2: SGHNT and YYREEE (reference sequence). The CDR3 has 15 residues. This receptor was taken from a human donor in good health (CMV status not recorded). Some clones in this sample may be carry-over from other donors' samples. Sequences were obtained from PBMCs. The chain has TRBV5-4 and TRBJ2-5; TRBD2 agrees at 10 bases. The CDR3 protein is CASNDHTSGVETQYF. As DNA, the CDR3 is TGTGCCAGCAACGATCATACTAGCGGGGTAGAGACCCAGTACTTC.